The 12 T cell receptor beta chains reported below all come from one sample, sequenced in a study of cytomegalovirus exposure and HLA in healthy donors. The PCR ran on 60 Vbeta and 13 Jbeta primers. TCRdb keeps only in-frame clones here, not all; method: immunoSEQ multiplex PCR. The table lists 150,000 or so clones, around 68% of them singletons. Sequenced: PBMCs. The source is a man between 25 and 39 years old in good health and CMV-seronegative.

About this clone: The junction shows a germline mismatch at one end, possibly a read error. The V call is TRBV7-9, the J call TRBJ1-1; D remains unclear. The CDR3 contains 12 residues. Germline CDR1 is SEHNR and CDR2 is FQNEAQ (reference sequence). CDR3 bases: TGTTCCAGCAACCCCGGCGGGCAAGAAGCTTTCTTT. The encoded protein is CSSNPGGQEAFF.

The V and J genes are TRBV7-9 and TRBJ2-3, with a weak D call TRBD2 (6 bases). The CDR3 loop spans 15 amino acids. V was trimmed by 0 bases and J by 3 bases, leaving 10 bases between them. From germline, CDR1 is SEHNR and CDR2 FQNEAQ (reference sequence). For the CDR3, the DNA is TGTGCCAGCAGCTTAGCGCTGGCGGGGACAGATACGCAGTATTTT. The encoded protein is CASSLALAGTDTQYF.

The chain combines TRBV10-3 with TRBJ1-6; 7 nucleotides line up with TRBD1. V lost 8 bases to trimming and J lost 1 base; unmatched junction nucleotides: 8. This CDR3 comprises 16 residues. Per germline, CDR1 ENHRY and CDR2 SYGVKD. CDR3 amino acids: CAIWGQQSSYNSPLHF. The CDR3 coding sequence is TGTGCCATCTGGGGACAGCAATCTTCCTATAATTCACCCCTCCACTTT.

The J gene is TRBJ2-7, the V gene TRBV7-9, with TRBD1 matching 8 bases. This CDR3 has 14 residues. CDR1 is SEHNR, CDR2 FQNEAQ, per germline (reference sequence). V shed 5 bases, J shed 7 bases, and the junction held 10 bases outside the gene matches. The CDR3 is CASSTTRTGREQYF. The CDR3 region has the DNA TGTGCCAGCAGCACCACCCGGACAGGGCGTGAGCAGTACTTC.

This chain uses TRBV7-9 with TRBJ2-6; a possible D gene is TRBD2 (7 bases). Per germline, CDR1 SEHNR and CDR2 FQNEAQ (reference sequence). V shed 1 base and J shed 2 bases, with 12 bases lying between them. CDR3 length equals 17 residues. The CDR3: CASSLVGGATGANVLTF. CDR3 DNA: TGTGCCAGCAGCTTAGTGGGGGGGGCGACTGGGGCCAACGTCCTGACTTTC.

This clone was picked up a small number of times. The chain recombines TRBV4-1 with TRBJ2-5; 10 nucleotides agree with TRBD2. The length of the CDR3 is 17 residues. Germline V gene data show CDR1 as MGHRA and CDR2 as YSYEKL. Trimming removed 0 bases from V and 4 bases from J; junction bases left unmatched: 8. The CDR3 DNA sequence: TGCGCCAGCAGCCAAGATATCAGCGGGGGGGCGAGAGAGACCCAGTACTTC. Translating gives CASSQDISGGARETQYF.

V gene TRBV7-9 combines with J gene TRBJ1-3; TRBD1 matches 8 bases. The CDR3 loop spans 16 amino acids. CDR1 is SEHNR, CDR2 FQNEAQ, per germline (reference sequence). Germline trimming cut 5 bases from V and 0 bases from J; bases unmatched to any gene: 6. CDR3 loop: CASSPDRVNSGNTIYF. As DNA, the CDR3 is TGTGCCAGCAGCCCGGACAGGGTCAACTCTGGAAACACCATATATTTT.

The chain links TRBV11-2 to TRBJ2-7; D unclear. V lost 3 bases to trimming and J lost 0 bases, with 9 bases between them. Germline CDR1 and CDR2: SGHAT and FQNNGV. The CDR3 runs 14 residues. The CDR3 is CASSFRRSSYEQYF. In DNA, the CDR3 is TGTGCCAGCAGCTTCCGTCGGAGCTCCTACGAGCAGTACTTC.

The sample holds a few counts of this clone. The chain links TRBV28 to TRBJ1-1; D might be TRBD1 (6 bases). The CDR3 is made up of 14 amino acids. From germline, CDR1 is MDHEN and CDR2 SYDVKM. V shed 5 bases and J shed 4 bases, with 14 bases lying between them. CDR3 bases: TGTGCCAGCAGTCCCTTACAGGGTGGCACTGAAGCTTTCTTT. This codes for CASSPLQGGTEAFF.

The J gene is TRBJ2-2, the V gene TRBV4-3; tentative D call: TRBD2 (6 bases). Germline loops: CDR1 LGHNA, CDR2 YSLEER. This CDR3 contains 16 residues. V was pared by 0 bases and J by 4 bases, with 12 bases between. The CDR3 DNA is TGCGCCAGCAGCCAAGATGTCGGGGGACGCACCGGGGAGCTGTTTTTT. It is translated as CASSQDVGGRTGELFF.

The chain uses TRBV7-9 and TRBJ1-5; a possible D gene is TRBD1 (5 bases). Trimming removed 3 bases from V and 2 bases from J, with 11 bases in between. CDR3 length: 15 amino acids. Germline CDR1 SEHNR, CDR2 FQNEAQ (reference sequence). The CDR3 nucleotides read TGTGCCAGCAGCTTTTTGACCAGGGGCAATCAGCCCCAGCATTTT. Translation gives CASSFLTRGNQPQHF.

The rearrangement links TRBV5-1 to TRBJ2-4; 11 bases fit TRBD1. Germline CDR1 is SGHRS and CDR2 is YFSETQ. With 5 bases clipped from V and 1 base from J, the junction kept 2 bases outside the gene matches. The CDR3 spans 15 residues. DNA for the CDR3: TGCGCCAGCAGTCGGGACAGGGGGGCCAAAAACATTCAGTACTTC. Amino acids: CASSRDRGAKNIQYF.